The next 14 T cell receptor beta chains were all read from a single sample in a study of blood T cell repertoires in COVID-19. The method was immunoSEQ multiplex PCR; TCRdb's version includes in-frame clones alone and lacks a portion of them. The sample shows approximately 330,000 clones, 65% to 90% of them seen only once. The material sequenced was PBMCs or T cells enriched from blood (not recorded which). The source is a woman between 40 and 55 years old with acute COVID-19.

The chain carries TRBV28 and TRBJ2-3, with 8 bases fitting TRBD1. J was trimmed by 4 bases and V by 2 bases; bases with no gene match: 5. Germline V gene sequence: CDR1 MDHEN, CDR2 SYDVKM. The CDR3 sequence is 15 residues long. CDR3 sequence (DNA): TGTGCCAGCAGTTTACCAGGGGGCGACCCAGATACGCAGTATTTT. Translating gives CASSLPGGDPDTQYF.

The V gene is TRBV27, the J gene TRBJ2-3, with 8 positions matching TRBD1. The CDR3 has 15 amino acids. Germline values: CDR1 MNHEY, CDR2 SMNVEV (reference sequence). V shed 3 bases, J shed 4 bases, and the junction held 6 bases outside the gene matches. The CDR3 region has the DNA TGTGCCAGCAGTTTTACCAGGGGGCTTGCAGATACGCAGTATTTT. Amino acid sequence: CASSFTRGLADTQYF.

V and J are TRBV18 and TRBJ1-1, with D unclear. CDR1 KGHSH and CDR2 LQKENI come from the germline V gene. Trimming pared 1 base from V and 3 bases from J, leaving 9 bases between. The CDR3 totals 14 residues. Written as DNA, the CDR3 is TGTGCCAGCTCACCACTTGTGGGCTACACTGAAGCTTTCTTT. Its protein is CASSPLVGYTEAFF.

The count of this clone is one. V is TRBV6-2 or TRBV6-3 and J is TRBJ1-2, with D unresolved. Trimming pared 4 bases from V and 4 bases from J, leaving 13 bases between. The germline V gene has CDR1 MNHEY and CDR2 SVGEGT. The CDR3 contains 14 residues. DNA for the CDR3: TGTGCCAGCAGTTTACCGGGATTAACCTATGGCTACACCTTC. Translation: CASSLPGLTYGYTF.

Concerning this clone: The sample contains more than one DNA sequence encoding this CDR3. The chain carries TRBV3-1 (or the pseudogene TRBV3-2) and TRBJ1-5; D is unresolved. The CDR3 has 14 amino acids. V lost 1 base and J 1 base, leaving 5 bases between the germline ends. In germline, CDR1 is LGHDT, CDR2 YNNKEL (reference sequence). This CDR3 reads CASSQGQSNQPQHF. The CDR3 nucleotides read TGTGCCAGCAGCCAAGGACAAAGCAATCAGCCCCAGCATTTT.

The chain uses TRBV27 and TRBJ2-2; D is undetermined. The CDR3 runs to 14 residues. CDR1 MNHEY and CDR2 SMNVEV come from the germline V gene (reference sequence). V lost 1 base and J 2 bases, leaving 5 bases between the germline ends. CDR3 coding DNA: TGTGCCAGCAGTTTATTGACTAACACCGGGGAGCTGTTTTTT. It codes for CASSLLTNTGELFF.

This clone turned up a few times. The rearrangement joins TRBV7-5 to TRBJ2-1; the D call TRBD2 from the table was never checked on the DNA. TRBV7-5 is labeled a pseudogene. CDR3 length: 16 residues. The CDR3 loop reads CARSPKRGGRDNEQFF. CDR3 coding DNA: TGTGCCAGAAGCCCCAAGCGGGGGGGCCGGGACAATGAGCAGTTCTTC.

The chain couples TRBV9 to TRBJ2-3; 9 nucleotides align to TRBD1. With 6 bases clipped from V and 5 bases from J, the junction kept 4 bases outside the gene matches. Germline CDR1 and CDR2: SGDLS and YYNGEE. The CDR3 extends over 13 amino acids. Here the CDR3 reads CASNRGQGDTQYF. The CDR3 DNA is TGTGCCAGCAACAGGGGGCAGGGAGATACGCAGTATTTT.

The CDR3 region has the DNA TGTGCCAGCAGTTTTAGCCAGAACACTGAAGCTTTCTTT. This codes for CASSFSQNTEAFF. The chain carries TRBV6-5 and TRBJ1-1; no definite D call. CDR3 size: 13 residues. Germline-derived CDR1 and CDR2 are MNHEY and SVGAGI. Trimming pared 4 bases from V and 1 base from J, leaving 7 bases between.

The rearrangement joins TRBV5-1 to TRBJ1-1; 7 bases align to TRBD1. Germline V lookup: CDR1 SGHRS, CDR2 YFSETQ. The V and J ends lost 4 bases and 0 bases, in that order; junction bases with no gene match: 9. This CDR3 has 16 amino acids. The chain's CDR3 is CASSGRPTGMNTEAFF. Here the CDR3 DNA reads TGCGCCAGCAGCGGACGGCCGACAGGGATGAACACTGAAGCTTTCTTT.

The genes are TRBV3-1 (or the pseudogene TRBV3-2) and TRBJ1-1; 10 bases match TRBD1. The germline V gene has CDR1 LGHDT and CDR2 YNNKEL (reference sequence). V trimming: 4 bases; J trimming: 11 bases; junction bases outside the gene matches: 10. This CDR3 has 14 amino acids. The CDR3 DNA follows: TGTGCCAGCAGCCGCCGGGACAGGGGTGATAGGGCTTTCTTT. This gives the protein CASSRRDRGDRAFF.

This clone was observed a few times. The J gene is TRBJ1-3, the V gene TRBV19; D remains ambiguous. Between the trimmed V and J ends, which lost 7 bases and 1 base, there was a span of 17 bases. Germline lookup yields CDR1 LNHDA and CDR2 SQIVND (reference sequence). The CDR3 covers 16 residues. DNA for the CDR3: TGTGCCAGTACCACTCTCGAGCTTTCTTCTGGAAACACCATATATTTT. It translates to CASTTLELSSGNTIYF.

J is TRBJ2-5 and V is TRBV6-5, with 7 bases identical to TRBD1. The V gene's germline CDR1 is MNHEY and CDR2 SVGAGI. The CDR3 length is 15 residues. The junction had 9 bases not matched to a gene; V was cut back by 4 bases and J by 4 bases. For the CDR3, the DNA is TGTGCCAGCAGTTCCCCGACAGGGATAGTAGAGACCCAGTACTTC. Residues: CASSSPTGIVETQYF.

The chain links TRBV7-8 to TRBJ1-5; D call uncertain. CDR1 SGHVS and CDR2 FQNEAQ come from the germline V gene. CDR3 size: 15 residues. V lost 2 bases and J 0 bases, leaving 8 bases between the germline ends. The CDR3 is CASSLIGNSNQPQHF. The DNA of the CDR3 is TGTGCCAGCAGCTTAATCGGGAATAGCAATCAGCCCCAGCATTTT.